This T cell receptor (beta chain) emerged from a study of blood T cell repertoires in COVID-19. Study-level background: Spain, Italy and the United States supplied samples that represented acute and convalescent COVID-19. T cells, B-cell-depleted T cells, or PBMCs supplied cDNA or gDNA.

Per the original data handling: Amplification of reference gene primers was used by the study to estimate nucleated cell counts. TCRdb's table, derived via immunoSEQ multiplex PCR, lists solely in-frame clones and lacks some. V and J calls and clone size are given by that table; D and trimming were obtained from the DNA. The table lists roughly 360,000 clones, roughly 80% of them singletons. Germline values: CDR1 SQVTM, CDR2 ANQGSEA. V lost 5 bases and J lost 3, with 10 bases in between. There are 12 residues in the CDR3. The sequencing input was peripheral blood. This clonotype was sampled from a human donor with acute or convalescent COVID-19. The donor label of this sample is uncertain. The rearrangement joins TRBV29-1 to TRBJ1-2; D is unclear. CDR3 sequence reads: CSVLGEYYGYTF. The CDR3 nucleotides are TGCAGCGTTCTAGGAGAATACTATGGCTACACCTTC.